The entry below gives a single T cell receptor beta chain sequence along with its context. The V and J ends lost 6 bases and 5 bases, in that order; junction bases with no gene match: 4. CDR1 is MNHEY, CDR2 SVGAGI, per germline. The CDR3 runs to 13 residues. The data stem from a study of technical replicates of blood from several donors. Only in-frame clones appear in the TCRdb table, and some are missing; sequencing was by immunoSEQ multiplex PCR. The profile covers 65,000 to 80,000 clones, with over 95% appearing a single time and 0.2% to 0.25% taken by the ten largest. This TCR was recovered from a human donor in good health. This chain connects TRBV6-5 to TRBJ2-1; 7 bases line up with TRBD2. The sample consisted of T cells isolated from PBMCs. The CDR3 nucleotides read TGTGCCAGCAGAAGGGACTACAACAATGAGCAGTTCTTC. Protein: CASRRDYNNEQFF.